This T cell receptor (beta chain) appears in the sequencing data of a study of shared clonotypes between healthy human individuals. Study results and limitations: Genetic and exposure-history diversity was limited by the few donors. Clonotype sharing across donors was expected to vary with sequencing depth.

As processed by the authors: Junction-only immunoSEQ data arrived without quality scores, meaning filtering differed. Sequencing used immunoSEQ multiplex PCR; TCRdb keeps in-frame clones, though not all of them. V, J and clone size reflect that table, while D and trimming were determined from the DNA. The sample records 400,000 to 500,000 clones, 70% to 80% being singletons. Turning to this clone: Its specificity is unknown.

V lost 5 bases to trimming and J lost 6 bases, with 14 bases between them. CDR1 is LNHNV, CDR2 YYDKDF, per germline (reference sequence). The CDR3 loop spans 13 amino acids. This rearrangement joins TRBV15 to TRBJ2-7, with a tentative D call TRBD2 (5 bases). This TCR was recovered from a woman between 40 and 50 years old in good health. Some clones in this sample may be carry-over from other donors' samples. Sequencing was done on a sample of PBMCs. CDR3 loop: CATSLGPGLEQYF. CDR3 in DNA: TGTGCCACCAGCCTAGGGCCAGGACTCGAGCAGTACTTC.